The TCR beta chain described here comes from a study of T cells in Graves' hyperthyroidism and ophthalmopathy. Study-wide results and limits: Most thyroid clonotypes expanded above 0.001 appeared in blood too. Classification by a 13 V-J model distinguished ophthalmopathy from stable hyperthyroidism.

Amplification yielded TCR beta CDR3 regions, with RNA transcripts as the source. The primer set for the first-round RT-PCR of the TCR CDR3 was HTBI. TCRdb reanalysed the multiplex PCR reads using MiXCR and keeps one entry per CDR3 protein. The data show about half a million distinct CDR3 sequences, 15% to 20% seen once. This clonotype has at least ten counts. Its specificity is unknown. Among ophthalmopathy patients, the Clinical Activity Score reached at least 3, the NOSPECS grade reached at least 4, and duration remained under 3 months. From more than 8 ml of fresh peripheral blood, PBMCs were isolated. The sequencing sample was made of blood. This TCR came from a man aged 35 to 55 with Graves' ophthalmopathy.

CDR3 in amino acids: CASSSRVTGGTDTQYF. CDR3 coding DNA: TGTGCCAGCAGCTCCCGTGTGACAGGGGGCACAGATACGCAGTATTTT. The chain combines TRBV11-2 with TRBJ2-3, with 8 bases lining up with TRBD1. Germline assignment: CDR1 SGHAT and CDR2 FQNNGV. After removal of 4 bases from V and 1 base from J, the junction contained 7 bases not matched to a gene. This CDR3 contains 16 residues.